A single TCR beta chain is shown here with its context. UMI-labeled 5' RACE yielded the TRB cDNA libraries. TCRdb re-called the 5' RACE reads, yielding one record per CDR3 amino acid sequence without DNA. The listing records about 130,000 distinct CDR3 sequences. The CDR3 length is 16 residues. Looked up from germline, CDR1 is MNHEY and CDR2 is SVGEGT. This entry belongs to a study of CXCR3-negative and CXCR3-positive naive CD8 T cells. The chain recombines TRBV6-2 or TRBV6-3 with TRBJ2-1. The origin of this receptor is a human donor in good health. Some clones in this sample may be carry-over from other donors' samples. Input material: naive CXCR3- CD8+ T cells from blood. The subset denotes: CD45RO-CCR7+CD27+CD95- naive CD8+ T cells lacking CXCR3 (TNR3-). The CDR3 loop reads CASSYSVVGAYNEQFF.